This TCR beta chain was sequenced in a study of vaccination and CD4 T cells after COVID-19. In the study overall: Cellular stimulation was performed using overlapping spike peptides derived from SARS-CoV-2, HCoV-NL63, HCoV-OC43 and HCoV-229E.

Documented treatment: roughly nine-day PBMC culture with coronavirus spike peptide pools or control peptides (ViraFEST assay). The CDR3 has 14 amino acids. Per the germline V gene, CDR1 is SGHRS and CDR2 is YFSETQ. Trimming cost V 3 bases and J 1 base, with 10 bases left between them. This clonotype appeared a few times. Antigen: not known. The study sequenced cultured CD4+ T cell DNA using the Oncomine TCR Beta short-read assay. Investigators isolated genomic DNA from cultured CD4+ T cells. TCRdb processed the PCR reads anew with MiXCR; each CDR3 protein has one entry. This sample carries around 3,900 distinct CDR3 sequences, about 20% of them seen once, and the ten largest clones take approximately 26%.

The V gene is TRBV5-1, the J gene TRBJ1-1; TRBD1 is a possible D gene (5 bases). The sample taken for sequencing was CD4+ T cells from blood, cultured in vitro. This sequence originates from a human donor who had recovered from COVID-19. The CDR3 DNA sequence: TGCGCCAGCAGCTGGGGCGGGGGGAACACTGAAGCTTTCTTT. Protein sequence: CASSWGGGNTEAFF.